This record covers a single T cell receptor (beta chain). The target antigen is unknown. These data are taken from a study of cytotoxic CD8 clonotypes in ibrutinib-treated CLL. Findings and caveats of the study: Clonality went up at ibrutinib response and then declined back toward baseline at progression. Public clonotypes were uncommon and contracted or stayed stable on treatment. In comparison with age-matched healthy donors, baseline clonality was higher and tracked circulating CD8+ T-cell counts.

Germline trimming cut 11 bases from V and 9 bases from J; bases unmatched to any gene: 7. The length of the CDR3 is 11 residues. Germline CDR1 reads MNHEY; CDR2 reads SMNVEV (reference sequence). Assay used: immunoSEQ multiplex PCR; TCRdb lists only in-frame clones, some missing. The sample consists of 150,000 to 200,000 clones, around 72% of them appearing once. This clonotype was obtained from a human donor with chronic lymphocytic leukemia. This chain links TRBV27 with TRBJ1-2; 9 nucleotides match TRBD1. The material sequenced was PBMCs, taken after 24 months of ibrutinib treatment. The CDR3 loop is CAVQGAGSYTF. The CDR3 DNA reads TGTGCCGTACAGGGGGCGGGGAGCTACACCTTC.